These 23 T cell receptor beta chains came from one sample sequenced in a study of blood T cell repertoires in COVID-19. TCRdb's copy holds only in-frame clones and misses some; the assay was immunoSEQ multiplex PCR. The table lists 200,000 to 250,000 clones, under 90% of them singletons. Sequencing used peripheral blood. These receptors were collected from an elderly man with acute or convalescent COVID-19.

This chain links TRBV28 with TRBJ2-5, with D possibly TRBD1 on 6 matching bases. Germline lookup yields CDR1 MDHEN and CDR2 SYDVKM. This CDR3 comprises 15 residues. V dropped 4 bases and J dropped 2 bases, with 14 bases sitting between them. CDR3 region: CASSSPQGRQETQYF. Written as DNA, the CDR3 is TGTGCCAGCAGTTCCCCCCAGGGGCGGCAAGAGACCCAGTACTTC. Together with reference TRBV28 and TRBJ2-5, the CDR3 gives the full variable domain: DVKVTQSSRYLVKRTGEKVFLECVQDMDHENMFWYRQDPGLGLRLIYFSYDVKMKEKGDIPEGYSVSREKKERFSLILESASTNQTSMYLCASSSPQGRQETQYFGPGTRLLVL.

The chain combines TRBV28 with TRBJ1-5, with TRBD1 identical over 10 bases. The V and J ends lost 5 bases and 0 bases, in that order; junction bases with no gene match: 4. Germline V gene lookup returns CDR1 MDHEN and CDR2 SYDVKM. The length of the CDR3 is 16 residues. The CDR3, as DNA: TGTGCCAGCAGTGACGGGACAGGGGATAGCAATCAGCCCCAGCATTTT. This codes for CASSDGTGDSNQPQHF.

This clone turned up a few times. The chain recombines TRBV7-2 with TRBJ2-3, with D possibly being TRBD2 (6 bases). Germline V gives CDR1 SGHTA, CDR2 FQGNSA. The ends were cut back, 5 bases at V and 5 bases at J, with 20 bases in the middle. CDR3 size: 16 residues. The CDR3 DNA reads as TGTGCCAGCAGCGGAAGGGACTCTTCCCCCCTAGATACGCAGTATTTT. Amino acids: CASSGRDSSPLDTQYF.

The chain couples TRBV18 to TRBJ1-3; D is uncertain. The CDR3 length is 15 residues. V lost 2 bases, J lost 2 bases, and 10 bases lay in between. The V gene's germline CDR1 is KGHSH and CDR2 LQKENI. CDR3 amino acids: CASSPNSSPGNTIYF. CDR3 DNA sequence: TGTGCCAGCTCACCAAACAGTTCGCCTGGAAACACCATATATTTT.

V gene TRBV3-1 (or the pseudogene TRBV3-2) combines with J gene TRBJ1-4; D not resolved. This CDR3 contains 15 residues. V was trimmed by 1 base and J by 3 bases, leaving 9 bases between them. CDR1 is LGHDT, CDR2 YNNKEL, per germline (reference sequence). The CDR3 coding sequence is TGTGCCAGCAGCCAAGCTCCGGGTTCTAATGAAAAACTGTTTTTT. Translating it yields CASSQAPGSNEKLFF.

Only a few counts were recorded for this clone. The CDR3 region has the DNA TGTGCCAGCAGCGTAGATCCTAGCGGGAAGTCTGAGCAGTTCTTC. It specifies CASSVDPSGKSEQFF. The chain is built from TRBV9 and TRBJ2-1; TRBD2 agrees at 9 bases. The V segment lost 0 bases and the J segment 9 bases; nucleotides outside the gene matches: 7. The germline V gene has CDR1 SGDLS and CDR2 YYNGEE. This CDR3 comprises 15 residues.

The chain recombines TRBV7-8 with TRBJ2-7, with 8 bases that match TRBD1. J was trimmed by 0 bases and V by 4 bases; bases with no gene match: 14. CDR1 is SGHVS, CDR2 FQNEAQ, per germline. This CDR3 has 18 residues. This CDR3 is CASSSRAGGAPRSYEQYF. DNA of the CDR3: TGTGCCAGCAGCTCTAGGGCAGGGGGCGCCCCCCGCTCCTACGAGCAGTACTTC.

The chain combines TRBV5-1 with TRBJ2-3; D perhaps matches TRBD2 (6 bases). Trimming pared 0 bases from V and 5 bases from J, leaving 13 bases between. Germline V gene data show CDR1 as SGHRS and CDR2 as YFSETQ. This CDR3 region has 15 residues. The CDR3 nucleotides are TGCGCCAGCAGCTTGGTGGGACTGTACGAAGATACGCAGTATTTT. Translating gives CASSLVGLYEDTQYF.

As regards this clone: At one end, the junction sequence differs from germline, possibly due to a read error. The CDR3 reads CASSESNGNTIYF. The CDR3 nucleotides read TGTGCTAGCAGTGAATCTAACGGAAACACCATATATTTT. The J gene is TRBJ1-3, the V gene TRBV7-7; D gene uncertain. The CDR3 consists of 13 residues. In germline, CDR1 is SSHAT, CDR2 FNYEAQ (reference sequence). The full variable domain, in which reference TRBV7-7 and TRBJ1-3 provide the parts outside the CDR3, is GAGVSQSPRYKVTKRGQDVTLRCDPISSHATLYWYQQALGQGPEFLTYFNYEAQPDKSGLPSDRFSAERPEGSISTLTIQRTEQRDSAMYRCASSESNGNTIYFGEGSWLTVV.

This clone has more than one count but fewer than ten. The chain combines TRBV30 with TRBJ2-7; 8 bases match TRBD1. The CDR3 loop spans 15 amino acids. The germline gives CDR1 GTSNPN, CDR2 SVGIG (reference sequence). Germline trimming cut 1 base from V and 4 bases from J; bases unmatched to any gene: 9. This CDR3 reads CAWSDPGQAWYEQYF. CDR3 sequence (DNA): TGTGCCTGGAGTGATCCGGGACAGGCCTGGTACGAGCAGTACTTC.

The CDR3 loop reads CASSYVDRGNSPLHF. In DNA, the CDR3 is TGTGCCAGCAGTTACGTGGACAGGGGTAATTCACCCCTCCACTTT. The gene calls are TRBV6-5 and TRBJ1-6; 9 bases match TRBD1. With V trimmed by 2 bases and J by 6 bases, 2 bases remained unmatched. Germline CDR1 reads MNHEY; CDR2 reads SVGAGI. The CDR3 is 15 residues long.

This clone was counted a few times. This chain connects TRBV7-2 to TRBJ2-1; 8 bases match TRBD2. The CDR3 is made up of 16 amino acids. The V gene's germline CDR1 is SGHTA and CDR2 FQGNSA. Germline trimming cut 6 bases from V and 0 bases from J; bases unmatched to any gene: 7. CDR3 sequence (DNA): TGTGCCAGCAGAGGTAGCGGGATGAGCTCCTACAATGAGCAGTTCTTC. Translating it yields CASRGSGMSSYNEQFF.

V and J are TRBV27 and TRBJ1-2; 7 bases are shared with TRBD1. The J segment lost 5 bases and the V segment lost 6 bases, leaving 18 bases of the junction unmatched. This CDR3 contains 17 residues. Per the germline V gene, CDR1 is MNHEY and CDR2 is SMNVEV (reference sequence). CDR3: CASSPKIAPDRTYGYTF. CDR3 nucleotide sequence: TGTGCCAGCAGCCCTAAGATTGCCCCGGACAGGACGTATGGCTACACCTTC.

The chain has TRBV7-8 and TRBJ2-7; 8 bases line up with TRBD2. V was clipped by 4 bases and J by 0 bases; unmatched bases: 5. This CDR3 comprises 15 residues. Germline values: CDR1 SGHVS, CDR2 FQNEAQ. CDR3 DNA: TGTGCCAGCAGCTCAAGGAGCGGGAGCTCCTACGAGCAGTACTTC. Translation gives CASSSRSGSSYEQYF.

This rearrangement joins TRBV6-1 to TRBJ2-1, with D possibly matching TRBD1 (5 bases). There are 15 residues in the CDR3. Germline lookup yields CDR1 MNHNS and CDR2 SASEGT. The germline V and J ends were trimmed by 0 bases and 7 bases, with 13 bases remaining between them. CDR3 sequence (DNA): TGTGCCAGCAGTGAAGCGCAGGGTGGAAGGAATGAGCAGTTCTTC. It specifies CASSEAQGGRNEQFF.

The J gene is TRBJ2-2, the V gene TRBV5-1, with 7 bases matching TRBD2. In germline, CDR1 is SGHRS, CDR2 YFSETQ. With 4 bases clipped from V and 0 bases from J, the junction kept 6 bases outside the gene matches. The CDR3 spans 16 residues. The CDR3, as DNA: TGCGCCAGCAGCCTGGCAGGGACTACGAACACCGGGGAGCTGTTTTTT. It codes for CASSLAGTTNTGELFF.

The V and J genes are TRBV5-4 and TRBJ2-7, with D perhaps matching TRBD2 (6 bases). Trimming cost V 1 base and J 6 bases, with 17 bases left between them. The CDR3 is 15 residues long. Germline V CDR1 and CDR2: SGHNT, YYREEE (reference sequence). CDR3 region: CASSLKSGAGGEQYF. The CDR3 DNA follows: TGTGCCAGCAGCTTGAAGTCCGGAGCCGGGGGCGAGCAGTACTTC.

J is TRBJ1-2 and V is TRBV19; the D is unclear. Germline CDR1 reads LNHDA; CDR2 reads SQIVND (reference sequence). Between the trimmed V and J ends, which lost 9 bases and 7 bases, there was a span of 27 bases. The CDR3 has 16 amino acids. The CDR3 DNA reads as TGTGCCAGCCAACTCAGAGGTTTCACTGGAGAGGGTGGCTACACCTTC. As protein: CASQLRGFTGEGGYTF.

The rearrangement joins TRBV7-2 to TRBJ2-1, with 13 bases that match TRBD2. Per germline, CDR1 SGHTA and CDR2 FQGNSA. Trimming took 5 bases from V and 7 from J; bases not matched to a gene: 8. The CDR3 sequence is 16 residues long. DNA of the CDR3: TGTGCCAGCAGCCGGGGGGGGACTAGCGGGACAAATGAGCAGTTCTTC. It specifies CASSRGGTSGTNEQFF.

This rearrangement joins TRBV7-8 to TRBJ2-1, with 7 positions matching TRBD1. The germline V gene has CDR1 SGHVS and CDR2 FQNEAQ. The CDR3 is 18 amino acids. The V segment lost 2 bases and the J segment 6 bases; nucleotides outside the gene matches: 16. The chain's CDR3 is CASSLRFAGGPQPNEQFF. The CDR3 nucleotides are TGTGCCAGCAGCTTAAGGTTCGCAGGGGGACCACAACCCAATGAGCAGTTCTTC.

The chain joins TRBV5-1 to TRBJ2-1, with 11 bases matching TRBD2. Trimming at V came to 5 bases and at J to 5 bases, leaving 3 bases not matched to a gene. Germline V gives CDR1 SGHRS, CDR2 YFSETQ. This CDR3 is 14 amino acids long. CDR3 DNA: TGCGCCAGCAGTTCGGGACTAGCGGACAATGAGCAGTTCTTC. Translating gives CASSSGLADNEQFF.

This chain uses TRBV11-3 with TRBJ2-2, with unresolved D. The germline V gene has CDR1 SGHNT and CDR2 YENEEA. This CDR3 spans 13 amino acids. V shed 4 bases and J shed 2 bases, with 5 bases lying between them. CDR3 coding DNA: TGTGCCAGCAGCTCTTTTAACACCGGGGAGCTGTTTTTT. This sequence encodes CASSSFNTGELFF.

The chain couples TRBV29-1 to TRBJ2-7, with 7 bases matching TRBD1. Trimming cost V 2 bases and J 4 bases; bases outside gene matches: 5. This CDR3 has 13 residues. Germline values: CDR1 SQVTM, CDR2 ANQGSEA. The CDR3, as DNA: TGCAGCGTTGAACCCACGACAGGGTACGAGCAGTACGTC. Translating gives CSVEPTTGYEQYV.